This entry lists 18 T cell receptor beta chains sequenced from one sample in a study of T cell responses to AZD1222 COVID-19 vaccine. Profiled with immunoSEQ multiplex PCR; TCRdb holds only in-frame clones, not every one. Counted here are roughly 120,000 clones, 70% to 90% occurring once; the ten biggest clones make up just over 3.5%. Source: peripheral blood, taken 28 days after the second AZD1222 dose. These TCRs come from an adult who received the AZD1222 COVID-19 vaccine.

CDR3 sequence (DNA): TGTGCCAGCAGCTTAGGGTCGGCAGATAATTCACCCCTCCACTTT. This encodes CASSLGSADNSPLHF. The rearrangement joins TRBV7-3 to TRBJ1-6; D not certain. Germline V gene sequence: CDR1 SGHTA, CDR2 FQGTGA. This CDR3 spans 15 amino acids. V was trimmed by 2 bases and J by 5 bases, leaving 10 bases between them. The variable domain in full, with the rest retrieved from reference TRBV7-3 and TRBJ1-6, is GAGVSQTPSNKVTEKGKYVELRCDPISGHTALYWYRQSLGQGPEFLIYFQGTGAADDSGLPNDRFFAVRPEGSVSTLKIQRTERGDSAVYLCASSLGSADNSPLHFGNGTRLTVT.

This rearrangement joins TRBV7-3 to TRBJ2-1; TRBD2 agrees at 12 bases. The ends lost 4 bases at V and 5 bases at J; junction bases unmatched: 3. The CDR3 contains 15 residues. In germline, CDR1 is SGHTA, CDR2 FQGTGA. CDR3 DNA: TGTGCCAGCAGCTCTAGCGGGAGGGCGAACAATGAGCAGTTCTTC. This encodes CASSSSGRANNEQFF.

The chain recombines TRBV3-1 (or the pseudogene TRBV3-2) with TRBJ2-1; D call uncertain. Germline V CDR1 and CDR2: LGHDT, YNNKEL (reference sequence). This CDR3 is 16 amino acids long. V shed 0 bases and J shed 5 bases, with 14 bases lying between them. The CDR3 loop is CASSQDGVAINNEQFF. The CDR3 nucleotides are TGTGCCAGCAGCCAAGATGGGGTCGCCATCAACAATGAGCAGTTCTTC.

The chain has TRBV6-6 and TRBJ1-1; 9 bases fit TRBD1. CDR3 length equals 15 residues. Trimming cost V 2 bases and J 1 base; bases outside gene matches: 2. CDR1 MNHNY and CDR2 SVGAGI come from the germline V gene (reference sequence). The CDR3, as DNA: TGTGCCAGCAGTTACCCGACAGGGGGGAACACTGAAGCTTTCTTT. This translates into CASSYPTGGNTEAFF.

This chain connects TRBV9 to TRBJ2-5; D not certain. The V gene's germline CDR1 is SGDLS and CDR2 YYNGEE. The CDR3 runs 13 residues. V was trimmed by 0 bases and J by 3 bases, leaving 6 bases between them. The CDR3 DNA reads as TGTGCCAGCAGCGTAGTGACGGAAGAGACCCAGTACTTC. Translation: CASSVVTEETQYF.

The chain joins TRBV14 to TRBJ2-7; 9 bases are shared with TRBD2. Looked up from germline, CDR1 is SGHDN and CDR2 is FVKESK. The CDR3 is 13 residues long. Trimming removed 4 bases from V and 6 bases from J; junction bases left unmatched: 4. Written as DNA, the CDR3 is TGTGCCAGCAGCCGGGCTAGCGGGGTCGAGCAGTACTTC. Translated, it gives CASSRASGVEQYF.

Comment on this clone: At one end the junction does not follow the germline gene, possibly because of a read error. The rearrangement links TRBV30 to TRBJ1-6, with no clear D. The length of the CDR3 is 10 residues. CDR1 and CDR2 (germline): GTSNPN, SVGIG (reference sequence). CDR3 sequence reads: CAWRNPGFVF. Written as DNA, the CDR3 is TGTGCCTGGAGGAATCCGGGTTTTGTGTTT.

The chain couples TRBV7-9 to TRBJ2-7, with TRBD1 matching 7 bases. V was clipped by 5 bases and J by 0 bases; unmatched bases: 10. The CDR3 consists of 16 residues. Germline-derived CDR1 and CDR2 are SEHNR and FQNEAQ (reference sequence). The CDR3 reads CASSLGPDRSSYEQYF. DNA for the CDR3: TGTGCCAGCAGCCTAGGACCGGACAGGAGCTCCTACGAGCAGTACTTC.

The rearrangement joins TRBV5-1 to TRBJ2-1, with 7 bases lining up with TRBD2. CDR3 size: 17 residues. Losses at the gene ends were 4 bases for V and 4 bases for J; bases not matched to a gene: 14. Germline values: CDR1 SGHRS, CDR2 YFSETQ. CDR3 nucleotide sequence: TGCGCCAGCAGCCAGCTCCATCCGGGACTAACATACAATGAGCAGTTCTTC. Protein product: CASSQLHPGLTYNEQFF. Filled out from reference TRBV5-1 and TRBJ2-1, the complete variable domain reads KAGVTQTPRYLIKTRGQQVTLSCSPISGHRSVSWYQQTPGQGLQFLFEYFSETQRNKGNFPGRFSGRQFSNSRSEMNVSTLELGDSALYLCASSQLHPGLTYNEQFFGPGTRLTVL.

V gene TRBV9 combines with J gene TRBJ2-7, with D perhaps TRBD2 (7 bases). This CDR3 spans 16 amino acids. The germline V and J ends were trimmed by 4 bases and 3 bases, with 20 bases remaining between them. The germline V gene has CDR1 SGDLS and CDR2 YYNGEE. CDR3 bases: TGTGCCAGCAGCCGAGGGGGGGGCGCCGGTAGCTACGAGCAGTACTTC. Protein sequence: CASSRGGGAGSYEQYF.

This rearrangement joins TRBV9 to TRBJ2-7, with 8 bases fitting TRBD2. The CDR3 sequence is 14 residues long. Trimming cost V 0 bases and J 4 bases; bases outside gene matches: 3. Germline assignment: CDR1 SGDLS and CDR2 YYNGEE. The CDR3 region is CASSVAGRAYEQYF. Here the CDR3 DNA reads TGTGCCAGCAGCGTAGCCGGGAGGGCGTACGAGCAGTACTTC.

This clone appeared a single time. V usage is TRBV7-2 and J usage is TRBJ2-7; 9 bases line up with TRBD2. The CDR3 extends over 16 amino acids. Germline CDR1 SGHTA, CDR2 FQGNSA. Trimming took 1 base from V and 7 from J; bases not matched to a gene: 11. The CDR3 sequence: CASSLVAGAAWVEQYF. In DNA, the CDR3 is TGTGCCAGCAGCTTAGTAGCGGGAGCGGCGTGGGTAGAGCAGTACTTC. Drawing the rest from reference TRBV7-2 and TRBJ2-7, the complete variable domain is GAGVSQSPSNKVTEKGKDVELRCDPISGHTALYWYRQSLGQGLEFLIYFQGNSAPDKSGLPSDRFSAERTGGSVSTLTIQRTQQEDSAVYLCASSLVAGAAWVEQYFGPGTRLTVT.

The table lists this clone with a count of one. The CDR3 nucleotides read TGTGCCAGCAGGGGCAGGGGGCTTGGCAATCAGCCCCAGCATTTT. This sequence encodes CASRGRGLGNQPQHF. This chain connects TRBV27 to TRBJ1-5; 8 nucleotides align to TRBD1. Germline V lookup: CDR1 MNHEY, CDR2 SMNVEV (reference sequence). Trimming cost V 6 bases and J 2 bases; bases outside gene matches: 6. CDR3 length equals 15 residues.

This clone appeared once. In nucleotides, the CDR3 is TGTGCCACCAGCAGCTTAGTATTTTCCCCGGGACAGAGAGAATACGAGCAGTACTTC. As protein: CATSSLVFSPGQREYEQYF. This chain uses TRBV15 with TRBJ2-7, with 7 bases lining up with TRBD1. Trimming at V came to 3 bases and at J to 4 bases, leaving 21 bases not matched to a gene. The length of the CDR3 is 19 residues. Germline V gene lookup returns CDR1 LNHNV and CDR2 YYDKDF (reference sequence).

Only one count was recorded for this clone. This chain connects TRBV5-5 to TRBJ1-5, with D possibly matching TRBD1 (5 bases). Trimming removed 0 bases at V and 6 bases at J, with 13 bases between. The CDR3 extends over 15 amino acids. CDR1 and CDR2 (germline): SGHKS, YYEKEE (reference sequence). CDR3 nucleotide sequence: TGTGCCAGCAGCTTGGGGAGCGGGGGTTCTCAGCCCCAGCATTTT. Its translation: CASSLGSGGSQPQHF.

The V and J genes are TRBV9 and TRBJ1-2; D may be TRBD1 (5 bases). Per germline, CDR1 SGDLS and CDR2 YYNGEE. The CDR3 runs to 13 residues. The ends were cut back, 5 bases at V and 4 bases at J, with 12 bases in the middle. Here the CDR3 reads CASRDRQSYGYTF. The CDR3 nucleotides read TGTGCCAGCAGGGATCGACAGTCCTATGGCTACACCTTC. The full variable domain, in which reference TRBV9 and TRBJ1-2 provide the parts outside the CDR3, is DSGVTQTPKHLITATGQRVTLRCSPRSGDLSVYWYQQSLDQGLQFLIQYYNGEERAKGNILERFSAQQFPDLHSELNLSSLELGDSALYFCASRDRQSYGYTFGSGTRLTVV.

J is TRBJ1-3 and V is TRBV5-1, with TRBD1 as a possible D gene (5 bases). The CDR3 length is 14 residues. Trimming removed 0 bases at V and 8 bases at J, with 12 bases between. The germline V gene has CDR1 SGHRS and CDR2 YFSETQ. The CDR3 here is CASSLARPGDTIYF. The CDR3 DNA follows: TGCGCCAGCAGCTTGGCGAGGCCGGGGGACACCATATATTTT.

The rearrangement joins TRBV9 to TRBJ1-3; TRBD1 might be the D (5 bases). Trimming took off 0 bases at V and 0 bases at J, with 7 bases between the two ends. The length of the CDR3 is 15 residues. The germline V gene encodes CDR1 SGDLS and CDR2 YYNGEE. The CDR3 DNA reads TGTGCCAGCAGCGTAGTGGGGGACTCTGGAAACACCATATATTTT. This translates into CASSVVGDSGNTIYF.